This T cell receptor beta chain was sequenced in a study of yellow fever vaccine responses in identical twins. Each CDR3 protein gets one entry after TCRdb re-called the RT-PCR reads with MiXCR. The profile shows over 15,000 distinct CDR3 sequences, around two thirds of them singletons. CDR1 is MDHEN, CDR2 SYDVKM, per germline. V was clipped by 5 bases and J by 3 bases, with 11 bases between them. The CDR3 runs to 14 residues. Study observations and caveats: As reported, the vaccine T cell response of twins seemed partly convergent and partly personalized.

To note about this clonotype: Its antigen is still unknown.

The chain links TRBV28 to TRBJ1-5; unclear D gene. The clonotype originates from a woman aged 18-29 years who received the yellow fever vaccine. The sample was T cells from blood (PBMCs), unsorted or a sorted subset (not recorded which), taken before or after yellow fever vaccination (not recorded which). The CDR3 DNA follows: TGTGCCAGCAGTATCGGCCCCCTCAATCAGCCCCAGCATTTT. As protein: CASSIGPLNQPQHF.